This T cell receptor (beta chain) was recorded in a study of T cells in Graves' hyperthyroidism and ophthalmopathy. Overall study findings and caveats: The authors' 13 V-J model separated ophthalmopathy from stable hyperthyroidism. Ophthalmopathy was identified by the model a median approximately 6.4 months ahead of onset.

The table lists this clonotype with many counts. Its specificity is not known. TCR beta CDR3 regions were amplified from RNA transcripts. The TCR CDR3 was amplified in a first-round RT-PCR using the HTBI primer set. TCRdb recomputed calls from the multiplex PCR reads with MiXCR, one row per CDR3 protein. The sample includes roughly 380,000 distinct CDR3 sequences, 15% to 20% of them seen just once. Fresh peripheral blood, around 9.5 ml, yielded the PBMCs. V was pared by 5 bases and J by 5 bases, with 15 bases between. This CDR3 is 14 amino acids long. The gene calls are TRBV12-3 or TRBV12-4 and TRBJ1-1, with D possibly matching TRBD1 (5 bases). The clonotype comes from a woman aged 18 to 35 with Graves' hyperthyroidism. The sample comprised blood. CDR3 nucleotides: TGTGCCAGCAGTATGACAGAACTTGGGACTGAAGCTTTCTTT. It translates to CASSMTELGTEAFF.